Described below is a single TCR beta chain sequence and its context. These data belong to a study of blood T cell repertoires in COVID-19. Whole-study context: Some COVID-19 samples were acute and others convalescent; all came from the United States, Italy and Spain. Nucleic acid was either cDNA or gDNA, and it came from T cells, B-cell-depleted T cells, or PBMCs.

Original data processing: Amplification of reference gene primers provided the estimated nucleated cell counts. Data came from immunoSEQ multiplex PCR; TCRdb stores just in-frame clones and leaves some out. That table furnishes V, J and clone size, whereas the DNA furnished D and trimming. The sample has 250,000 to 300,000 clones, approximately 80% seen once. Sequencing was done on a sample of peripheral blood. The clonotype comes from a woman aged 60-75 years with active or convalescent COVID-19.

The CDR3: CASSAPAGHTEAFF. CDR3 coding DNA: TGTGCCAGCAGTGCCCCGGCAGGGCATACTGAAGCTTTCTTT. The rearrangement uses TRBV25-1 and TRBJ1-1; perhaps TRBD1 as D (5 bases). V was shortened by 4 bases and J by 5 bases, with 14 bases between the two germline ends. Germline values: CDR1 MGHDK, CDR2 SYGVNS. The CDR3 has 14 residues.